The 3 T cell receptor beta chains below all came from one sample that was sequenced in a study of regulatory T cells in long-lasting Graves disease. The time point here: newly diagnosed GD, antithyroid drugs for less than 3 months. PBMCs were the source of the RNA used for TCR sequencing. For TCR beta, libraries came from iRepertoire HTBI primers and Arm-PCR of CDR3 regions. MiXCR was run by TCRdb on the multiplex PCR reads, yielding one entry per CDR3 protein. Counted here are about 220,000 distinct CDR3 sequences, 15% to 20% occurring once; the ten biggest clones make up roughly a fifth. The specimen comprised peripheral blood mononuclear cells (PBMCs), sampled at new diagnosis, from a patient treated with antithyroid drugs. These receptors were taken from a female donor with Graves disease.

V is TRBV7-2 and J is TRBJ1-4; TRBD1 matches 9 bases. The germline CDR1 and CDR2 sequences are SGHTA and FQGNSA. The CDR3 length is 14 residues. After removal of 7 bases from V and 8 bases from J, the junction contained 8 bases not matched to a gene. The CDR3, as DNA: TGTGCCAGCACCCCCGGGACAGGGAAAGAAAAACTGTTTTTT. Translating it yields CASTPGTGKEKLFF.

This clonotype was recorded at least ten times. The chain joins TRBV20-1 to TRBJ1-4, with D perhaps TRBD1 (5 bases). V lost 1 base and J lost 8, with 14 bases in between. The V gene's germline CDR1 is DFQATT and CDR2 SNEGSKA (reference sequence). The CDR3 loop spans 14 amino acids. This CDR3 is CSARVGQGGEKLFF. The CDR3 DNA reads as TGCAGTGCTAGAGTAGGGCAGGGCGGCGAAAAACTGTTTTTT.

This clonotype was seen repeatedly, ten times or more. J is TRBJ2-5 and V is TRBV9; 12 bases fit TRBD2. V lost 4 bases, J lost 5 bases, and 9 bases stayed unmatched. Germline V gives CDR1 SGDLS, CDR2 YYNGEE. CDR3 length: 16 amino acids. CDR3 DNA sequence: TGTGCCAGCAGCTTGAGTGCTAGCGGGAGGGGGGAGACCCAGTACTTC. It codes for CASSLSASGRGETQYF.